Ten or more counts support the clone carrying this T cell receptor beta chain. Its antigen remains unidentified. No patient received treatment before thyroid surgery. Trimming took 6 bases from V and 1 from J, leaving 4 bases between them. The CDR3 spans 12 residues. CDR1 MGHDK and CDR2 SYGVNS come from the germline V gene. The data were taken from a study of metastatic and nonmetastatic thyroid tumors. The study's findings and limits: A significant increase in TCR beta diversity was reportedly seen in malignant thyroid tumors relative to benign nodules, in blood and tumor.

Source study methods: Across clinicopathological groups, CDR3 differences served as the basis for building a distant-metastasis classifier for papillary thyroid cancer. TCRdb re-called clones from the PCR reads using MiXCR. These V and J calls are TCRdb output, not the study's own analysis. The sample holds several thousand clones, roughly 14% seen once. Source material: blood. The receptor comes from a female donor with papillary thyroid cancer or a benign thyroid nodule (not recorded which). Some clones in this sample may be carry-over from other donors' samples. The chain couples TRBV25-1 to TRBJ2-4; D gene uncertain. CDR3 region: CASRGAKNIQYF. CDR3 DNA sequence: TGTGCCAGCAGGGGGGCCAAAAACATTCAGTACTTC.